Each of the 13 T cell receptor beta chains below was sequenced from the same sample in a study of OX40 agonist ivuxolimab in advanced cancers. Sequencing used immunoSEQ multiplex PCR; TCRdb keeps in-frame clones, though not all of them. The profile shows tens of thousands of clones, around 83% of them singletons. The specimen comprised CD4+ or CD8+ T cells sorted from blood, sampled in a trial of the OX40 agonist ivuxolimab. These TCRs come from an adult with an advanced solid tumor such as melanoma, head and neck, liver or kidney cancer.

The V gene is TRBV28, the J gene TRBJ2-1; D gene uncertain. Trimming removed 4 bases at V and 9 bases at J, with 10 bases between. This CDR3 has 12 residues. Germline CDR1 MDHEN, CDR2 SYDVKM. The CDR3 DNA sequence: TGTGCCAGCAGTTCACAGTGGGCTGAGCAGTTCTTC. Protein sequence: CASSSQWAEQFF.

This clone appeared once. The chain couples TRBV28 to TRBJ2-1; maybe TRBD2 (6 bases). Germline V lookup: CDR1 MDHEN, CDR2 SYDVKM. The length of the CDR3 is 11 residues. V was cut by 7 bases and J by 9 bases, with 10 bases left in between. The CDR3: CASMGRSEQFF. CDR3 nucleotides: TGTGCCAGCATGGGGAGGAGTGAGCAGTTCTTC.

This clone was seen once. CDR3 residues: CASSLRASGNTIYF. CDR3 nucleotide sequence: TGTGCCAGCAGCTTACGAGCCTCTGGAAACACCATATATTTT. This rearrangement joins TRBV7-9 to TRBJ1-3; D is ambiguous. This CDR3 comprises 14 residues. Trimming stripped 2 bases from V and 0 bases from J, with 5 bases between. Germline V CDR1 and CDR2: SEHNR, FQNEAQ (reference sequence).

V and J are TRBV6-5 and TRBJ1-2; 8 bases are shared with TRBD1. The V gene end was trimmed by 6 bases and the J gene end by 5 bases; junction bases not matched to a gene: 5. This CDR3 is 13 amino acids long. Germline CDR1 and CDR2: MNHEY and SVGAGI. Here the CDR3 DNA reads TGTGCCAGCAGGGGGGACAGGAGTTATGGCTACACCTTC. Amino acid sequence: CASRGDRSYGYTF.

This clone was picked up a small number of times. The rearrangement uses TRBV11-2 and TRBJ1-1; maybe TRBD1 (6 bases). CDR3 size: 14 residues. V was pared by 1 base and J by 4 bases, with 10 bases between. Germline V gives CDR1 SGHAT, CDR2 FQNNGV. CDR3 amino acids: CASSLGGGGTEAFF. The CDR3 DNA sequence: TGTGCCAGCAGCTTAGGGGGAGGGGGCACTGAAGCTTTCTTT.

The chain links TRBV6-4 to TRBJ2-1; tentatively, D is TRBD1 (5 bases). The germline V gene has CDR1 MRHNA and CDR2 SNTAGT. V was pared by 0 bases and J by 9 bases, with 12 bases between. The CDR3 is made up of 14 amino acids. The CDR3 DNA reads as TGTGCCAGCAGTGACTCGGGCAGGGCCATTGAGCAGTTCTTC. Translating it yields CASSDSGRAIEQFF.

This clone has just one count. V and J are TRBV9 and TRBJ2-7; D is undetermined. Looked up from germline, CDR1 is SGDLS and CDR2 is YYNGEE. V was pared by 4 bases and J by 5 bases, with 10 bases between. This CDR3 comprises 12 residues. The CDR3 loop reads CASSRRLDEQYF. CDR3 nucleotides: TGTGCCAGCAGCCGGCGTTTAGACGAGCAGTACTTC.

The rearrangement uses TRBV6-5 and TRBJ2-7; 7 nucleotides match TRBD2. With V trimmed by 2 bases and J by 6 bases, 4 bases remained unmatched. The germline CDR1 and CDR2 sequences are MNHEY and SVGAGI. The CDR3 length is 13 residues. The CDR3 nucleotides read TGTGCCAGCAGTTACAGACTAGCCTCCGAGCAGTACTTC. It is translated as CASSYRLASEQYF.

This chain connects TRBV18 to TRBJ1-3; 10 bases are a match to TRBD1. The CDR3 is 18 amino acids. The germline gives CDR1 KGHSH, CDR2 LQKENI. Trimming at V came to 3 bases and at J to 0 bases, leaving 8 bases not matched to a gene. The DNA for the CDR3 is TGTGCCAGCTCACCGTTGGGGACAGGGGCGAGCTCTGGAAACACCATATATTTT. Encoded protein: CASSPLGTGASSGNTIYF. Complete variable domain (other parts from reference TRBV18 and TRBJ1-3): NAGVMQNPRHLVRRRGQEARLRCSPMKGHSHVYWYRQLPEEGLKFMVYLQKENIIDESGMPKERFSAEFPKEGPSILRIQQVVRGDSAAYFCASSPLGTGASSGNTIYFGEGSWLTVV.

The chain employs TRBV27 and TRBJ1-1; weak D call: TRBD1 (5 bases). Germline assignment: CDR1 MNHEY and CDR2 SMNVEV (reference sequence). V was clipped by 5 bases and J by 2 bases, with 15 bases between them. This CDR3 has 15 amino acids. The CDR3 DNA sequence: TGTGCCAGCAGTCAGGGTGGCAGAAGAAACACTGAAGCTTTCTTT. It translates to CASSQGGRRNTEAFF.

The chain carries TRBV27 and TRBJ1-6; D is uncertain. Trimming removed 0 bases at V and 4 bases at J, with 10 bases between. The CDR3 runs to 16 residues. Germline V gene lookup returns CDR1 MNHEY and CDR2 SMNVEV (reference sequence). CDR3 region: CASSLSSDNYNSPLHF. The CDR3 coding sequence is TGTGCCAGCAGTTTATCATCAGATAATTATAATTCACCCCTCCACTTT.

The rearrangement uses TRBV7-2 and TRBJ1-5; D is possibly TRBD1 (6 bases). The V and J ends lost 5 bases and 1 base respectively, with 12 bases between them. Germline lookup yields CDR1 SGHTA and CDR2 FQGNSA. The CDR3 runs 15 residues. CDR3 protein: CASSPTGRSNQPQHF. CDR3 sequence (DNA): TGTGCCAGCAGCCCGACAGGTCGGAGCAATCAGCCCCAGCATTTT. Looking up the rest from reference TRBV7-2 and TRBJ1-5 gives the full variable domain: GAGVSQSPSNKVTEKGKDVELRCDPISGHTALYWYRQSLGQGLEFLIYFQGNSAPDKSGLPSDRFSAERTGGSVSTLTIQRTQQEDSAVYLCASSPTGRSNQPQHFGDGTRLSIL.

The V gene is TRBV6-5, the J gene TRBJ1-6; tentative D call: TRBD1 (5 bases). Germline lookup yields CDR1 MNHEY and CDR2 SVGAGI. The V end lost 6 bases, the J end lost 10 bases, and 19 bases lay between the germline ends. This CDR3 has 15 residues. The CDR3 protein is CASRPGGGGSSPLHF. The CDR3 coding sequence is TGTGCCAGCAGGCCCGGGGGGGGTGGAAGCTCACCCCTCCACTTT.